This is a list of T cell receptor beta chains from one sample in a study of blood T cell repertoires in COVID-19. Generated by immunoSEQ multiplex PCR, the TCRdb table keeps only in-frame clones and is missing some. The sample records roughly 200,000 clones, 70% to 90% being singletons. The sequencing sample was made of peripheral blood. These receptors were collected from a man aged 45-60 years with COVID-19, enrolled during active disease. Both conserved end residues are part of each CDR3. D genes are given only for firm matches. Rows may omit the clone size; those that give it use once, few, many or a size class.

clone size,D gene,J gene,V gene,CDR3 protein,CDR3 DNA
-,-,TRBJ2-7,TRBV7-6,CASSPRSFGTYEQYF,TGTGCCAGCAGCCCCAGGTCGTTCGGGACCTACGAGCAGTACTTC
-,TRBD2,TRBJ2-3,TRBV4-1,CASSRLGEGNPSTDTQYF,TGCGCCAGCAGCCGTCTAGGGGAGGGGAACCCTAGCACAGATACGCAGTATTTT
-,-,TRBJ1-1,TRBV7-8,CASSLGGGTNTEAFF,TGTGCCAGCAGCTTAGGTGGAGGGACGAACACTGAAGCTTTCTTT
-,TRBD1,TRBJ1-6,TRBV2,CASIPGTGSNSPLHF,TGTGCCAGCATTCCCGGGACAGGCTCAAATTCACCCCTCCACTTT
-,TRBD1,TRBJ1-1,TRBV11-2,CASSPYGTGPGTEAFF,TGTGCCAGCAGCCCGTACGGGACAGGGCCGGGCACTGAAGCTTTCTTT
-,TRBD2,TRBJ2-7,TRBV10-2,CASRRGLAESRTYEQYF,TGCGCCAGCAGAAGAGGACTAGCGGAATCCCGTACCTACGAGCAGTACTTC
-,-,TRBJ1-3,TRBV4-2,CASSQEPGSSGNTIYF,TGTGCCAGCAGCCAAGAACCGGGGAGCTCTGGAAACACCATATATTTT
few,-,TRBJ1-1,TRBV7-9,CASSPTVSDKAFF,TGTGCCAGCAGCCCCACCGTTAGCGACAAAGCTTTCTTT
-,TRBD2,TRBJ2-7,TRBV7-6,CASSPRTSGSHSEQYF,TGTGCCAGCAGCCCAAGGACTAGCGGGAGCCACAGCGAGCAGTACTTC
-,TRBD2,TRBJ2-7,TRBV27,CASSGGSSYEQYF,TGTGCCAGCTCCGGGGGGAGCTCCTACGAGCAGTACTTC
-,-,TRBJ2-3,TRBV6-5,CAISSGLGSDTQYF,TGTGCCATTAGCTCTGGGTTAGGATCAGATACGCAGTATTTT
-,TRBD1,TRBJ2-6,TRBV19,CASSIEGQDVLLSGANVLTF,TGTGCCAGTAGTATAGAGGGACAGGATGTTCTTCTCTCTGGGGCCAACGTCCTGACTTTC
-,TRBD1,TRBJ2-3,TRBV2,CASKQDRGGADTQYF,TGTGCCAGCAAACAAGACAGGGGCGGGGCAGATACGCAGTATTTT
once,TRBD2,TRBJ2-3,TRBV7-8,CASSSRAGGQLGTDTQYF,TGTGCCAGCAGCTCCCGAGCGGGAGGCCAACTAGGCACAGATACGCAGTATTTT
-,TRBD2,TRBJ2-7,TRBV19,CASRTSGTNSYEQYF,TGTGCCAGTAGAACTAGCGGGACCAACTCCTACGAGCAGTACTTC
-,-,TRBJ2-1,TRBV5-5,CASSLLSSEQFF,TGTGCCAGCAGCTTGCTCTCTAGTGAGCAGTTCTTC
-,-,TRBJ2-5,TRBV10-3,CATLPASSSQETQYF,TGTGCCACCCTGCCCGCTTCTAGTAGCCAAGAGACCCAGTACTTC
-,TRBD1,TRBJ2-2,TRBV11-3,CASSPTGGSTGELFF,TGTGCCAGCAGCCCTACAGGGGGTAGCACCGGGGAGCTGTTTTTT
-,-,TRBJ2-7,TRBV3-1/TRBV3-2,CASSQDLNEQYF,TGTGCCAGCAGCCAAGATCTAAACGAGCAGTACTTC
-,-,TRBJ2-2,TRBV4-2,CASSQARVADTGELFF,TGTGCCAGCAGCCAGGCCAGAGTAGCAGACACCGGGGAGCTGTTTTTT
-,-,TRBJ2-5,TRBV5-8,CASSLLQFQETQYF,TGTGCCAGCAGCTTGTTACAGTTCCAAGAGACCCAGTACTTC
-,TRBD1,TRBJ2-7,TRBV4-3,CASSQAWTGYYEQYF,TGCGCCAGCAGCCAAGCGTGGACAGGATATTACGAGCAGTACTTC
-,TRBD2,TRBJ2-1,TRBV3-1/TRBV3-2,CASSPGLAGVYEQFF,TGTGCCAGCAGCCCCGGACTAGCGGGAGTATATGAGCAGTTCTTC
once,-,TRBJ2-7,TRBV27,CASSSGQPGRALYEQYF,TGTGCCAGCAGTTCCGGACAGCCAGGGCGAGCACTCTACGAGCAGTACTTC